These T cell receptor beta chains were read from a single sample in a study of blood T cell repertoires in COVID-19. Data came from immunoSEQ multiplex PCR; TCRdb stores just in-frame clones and leaves some out. This sample has about 230,000 clones; 87% occur once, and the top ten carry over 9.5%. The sequenced sample consisted of peripheral blood. The receptor set was obtained from a woman aged 18-30 years who had recovered from COVID-19. Each CDR3 is given with its conserved first and last residue. A D gene is named only where the DNA matches it firmly. Clone size is stated in some rows and not others, as once, few, many or a class when expanded.

J,V,size,D,CDR3,DNA
TRBJ2-7,TRBV30,once,TRBD2,CAWGRVPYEQYF,TGTGCCTGGGGGAGGGTACCCTACGAGCAGTACTTC
TRBJ2-5,TRBV3-1/TRBV3-2,-,TRBD2,CASSGGRLAGETQYF,TGTGCCAGCAGCGGGGGTCGACTAGCGGGAGAGACCCAGTACTTC
TRBJ1-4,TRBV16,-,TRBD1,CASSDAGTGNEKLFF,TGTGCCAGCAGCGACGCCGGGACAGGGAATGAAAAACTGTTTTTT
TRBJ2-7,TRBV10-3,few,-,CATQGPHEQYF,TGTGCCACACAGGGCCCCCACGAGCAGTACTTC
TRBJ1-2,TRBV9,-,TRBD1,CASSADGTGVSYGYTF,TGTGCCAGCAGCGCGGACGGGACAGGGGTGAGCTATGGCTACACCTTC
TRBJ2-3,TRBV24-1,once,-,CATSDLRGYSTDTQYF,TGTGCCACCAGTGATTTGCGAGGGTACAGCACAGATACGCAGTATTTT
TRBJ1-5,TRBV19,-,-,CASRQVNSNQPQHF,TGTGCCAGTAGACAGGTTAATAGCAATCAGCCCCAGCATTTT
TRBJ2-2,TRBV7-9,-,TRBD1,CASSLRQGPTGELFF,TGTGCCAGCAGCCTCCGACAGGGGCCCACCGGGGAGCTGTTTTTT
TRBJ2-3,TRBV24-1,-,-,CATSETGRGKASTDTQYF,TGTGCCACCAGTGAAACAGGGCGAGGAAAGGCTAGCACAGATACGCAGTATTTT
TRBJ1-4,TRBV5-1,-,-,CASSLDRLNEKLFF,TGCGCCAGCAGCTTAGACAGACTTAATGAAAAACTGTTTTTT
TRBJ2-7,TRBV4-3,-,-,CASSQYSVGLREQYF,TGCGCCAGCAGCCAATATTCGGTGGGGCTACGGGAGCAGTACTTC
TRBJ2-3,TRBV3-1/TRBV3-2,-,TRBD2,CASASGTSGMTDTQYF,TGTGCCAGCGCCTCCGGGACTAGCGGGATGACAGATACGCAGTATTTT
TRBJ2-7,TRBV7-8,-,TRBD1,CASSQLGTGDYEQYF,TGTGCCAGCAGTCAACTCGGGACAGGGGACTACGAGCAGTACTTC
TRBJ1-5,TRBV6-5,-,TRBD1,CASSGGRQPQHF,TGTGCCAGCTCAGGGGGGAGACAGCCCCAGCATTTT
TRBJ2-7,TRBV28,-,TRBD2,CASSPRGGSYEQYF,TGTGCCAGCAGCCCCCGCGGGGGCTCCTACGAGCAGTACTTC
TRBJ2-7,TRBV13,once,TRBD1,CASSLLDRAREQYF,TGTGCCAGCAGCTTACTGGACAGGGCGAGGGAGCAGTACTTC
TRBJ1-5,TRBV4-1,-,TRBD1,CASSQTGGAGQPQHF,TGCGCCAGCAGCCAAACAGGGGGCGCGGGTCAGCCCCAGCATTTT
TRBJ1-5,TRBV2,-,-,CASSEARQVKNQPQHF,TGTGCCAGCAGTGAAGCGCGACAGGTTAAGAATCAGCCCCAGCATTTT
TRBJ1-6,TRBV5-5,once,-,CASSLGVVLRAGSPLHF,TGTGCCAGCAGCTTGGGGGTAGTTTTGAGGGCCGGCTCACCCCTCCACTTT
TRBJ2-3,TRBV9,-,TRBD1,CASSQTGTDFTDTQYF,TGTGCCAGCAGTCAGACCGGGACAGATTTCACAGATACGCAGTATTTT
TRBJ2-5,TRBV2,-,TRBD2,CASRNPMGSGGQETQYF,TGTGCCAGCAGGAACCCCATGGGGAGCGGGGGCCAAGAGACCCAGTACTTC
TRBJ2-1,TRBV3-1/TRBV3-2,-,-,CASSPIWDQGEQFF,TGTGCCAGCAGCCCTATCTGGGATCAGGGTGAGCAGTTCTTC